This T cell receptor beta chain came from a study of control samples from healthy donors and cancer patients. TCRdb's table, derived via immunoSEQ multiplex PCR, lists solely in-frame clones and lacks some. The sample has about 140,000 clones; approximately 94% are singletons. The CDR3 runs to 19 residues. Germline-derived CDR1 and CDR2 are MNHEY and SMNVEV (reference sequence). Trimming removed 1 base from V and 0 bases from J, with 18 bases in between. The material sequenced was blood. This chain joins TRBV27 and TRBJ2-2; maybe TRBD1 (6 bases). This TCR was sampled from a middle-aged man in good health. In nucleotides, the CDR3 is TGTGCCAGCAGTTTATTGATTTGGGGGACAACTGCGAACACCGGGGAGCTGTTTTTT. This gives the protein CASSLLIWGTTANTGELFF.